This T cell receptor (beta chain) was retrieved from a study of T cells in Graves' hyperthyroidism and ophthalmopathy. Study summary: Specimen type is peripheral blood, collected at initial diagnosis prior to any treatment. Study conclusions and caveats: Progression to ophthalmopathy was predicted a median of 6.5 months early. Also found in blood were most expanded thyroid clonotypes above 0.001. Ophthalmopathy and stable hyperthyroidism were separated by a 13 V-J model.

There are many counts of this clonotype. The antigen is undetermined. Germline V gives CDR1 MDHEN, CDR2 SYDVKM. Trimming took 4 bases from V and 0 from J, leaving 6 bases between them. The CDR3 is made up of 14 amino acids. TCR beta CDR3 region amplification was performed from RNA transcripts. With the HTBI primer set, the TCR CDR3 went through a first round of RT-PCR. MiXCR, applied by TCRdb to the multiplex PCR reads, yields one record per CDR3 protein. The data contain 220,000 or so distinct CDR3 sequences, about 16% of them seen just once; the ten biggest clones take up 25% to 30%. The receptor's source is a woman aged 18-35 years with Graves' ophthalmopathy. The sequencing sample was made of blood. The chain combines TRBV28 with TRBJ1-4; D is uncertain. The CDR3 bases are TGTGCCAGCAGTTACCATGCAACTAATGAAAAACTGTTTTTT. The encoded protein is CASSYHATNEKLFF.